The T cell receptor (beta chain) under discussion was sequenced for a study of blood T cell repertoires in COVID-19 (dated by TCRdb to 2020 to 2022). The study in broad terms: Collaborator samples came from the United States, Italy and Spain and covered acute and convalescent phases of COVID-19. The material from the prospective study consisted of cDNA or gDNA derived from T cells, B-cell-depleted T cells, or PBMCs. The dataset comprised deeply sampled blood TCRbeta repertoires from subjects exposed to, actively infected with, or recovered from COVID-19. A freely available public database, intended as a resource for researchers studying the immune response to SARS-CoV-2, is where the repertoires were released. Samples came from the ongoing ImmuneRACE study (first 160 participants) plus 1,254 subjects from 6 global collaborators. Sample metadata almost always included a de-identified subject ID, COVID-19 status, age in years and sex. Where available, HLA class I and class II types were obtained from metadata supplied by the sample provider rather than from assay-based typing. The research as a whole found: Clinical and demographic metadata were provided uncurated, with the amount varying by source and participant.

Collaborating institutions collected whole blood in K2EDTA tubes following their own protocols. For TCRbeta analysis, collaborators shipped samples in one of three forms: frozen whole blood, isolated PBMCs, or DNA extracted from either of those sample types. The immunoSEQ Assay, a bias-controlled multiplex PCR, was used to amplify TCRbeta CDR3 regions from genomic DNA. As for the authors' bioinformatics: The number of nucleated cells in each sample was estimated from the amplification of reference gene primers within the assay. To quantify the absolute abundance of each unique TCRbeta CDR3 rearrangement, sequence reads were collapsed and filtered. For each sample, productive Simpson clonality was calculated by taking the square root of Simpson's diversity index across productive rearrangements. This immuneACCESS table, as held by TCRdb, lists in-frame sequences with V and J called but not all clones. Of the missing ones, under half trace to an unresolved V gene in checked studies; the others have no known cause. V and J calls and clone size are given by that table; D and trimming were obtained from the DNA. The sample has about 440,000 clones on record, 80% to 90% of them singletons. The ten largest make up roughly 4% of the sample.

The CDR3, from cysteine to phenylalanine, totals 19 residues. CDR3 DNA only is kept here, 57 bases in frame from base 1. The germline V gene provides CDR1 MGHRA and CDR2 YSYEKL. Between the V and J ends, shortened by 4 bases and 2 bases respectively, the junction contains 23 bases. Comments on this clone: Its antigen is not yet known. It has no much larger one-base neighbor in the sample; base qualities were not kept.

This TCR came from a woman aged 25 to 39 with acute or convalescent COVID-19. The sample taken for sequencing was peripheral blood. The receptor chain draws on TRBV4-1 and TRBJ1-4; no D segment can be confidently identified. CDR3 loop: CASSPSSAGASRTNEKLFF. In nucleotides, the sequence is TGCGCCAGCAGCCCAAGTTCCGCGGGTGCCAGTAGGACTAATGAAAAACTGTTTTTT.